This is a list of T cell receptor beta chains from one sample in a study of cytomegalovirus exposure and HLA in healthy donors. Sequencing was performed with immunoSEQ multiplex PCR; in TCRdb, only in-frame clones are kept and a portion is missing. This table has approximately 110,000 clones, roughly 70% appearing once. Sample: PBMCs. Every receptor here comes from a woman between 70 and 85 years old in good health and CMV-seropositive. Both conserved end residues are part of each CDR3. The D gene is left open where the match is weak. A row's size may be missing; if present it is once, few, many or a size class.

NA	NA	TRBV30	TRBJ2-3	CAWSGGSTDTQYF	TGTGCCTGGAGCGGCGGTAGCACAGATACGCAGTATTTT
NA	TRBD1	TRBV4-2	TRBJ1-1	CASSQVKDRGLMNTEAFF	TGTGCCAGCAGCCAAGTTAAGGACAGGGGGCTTATGAACACTGAAGCTTTCTTT
NA	NA	TRBV10-1	TRBJ1-5	CASSGGLNQPQHF	TGCGCCAGCAGTGGGGGACTCAATCAGCCCCAGCATTTT
NA	NA	TRBV19	TRBJ2-7	CASSTDNFFDEQYF	TGTGCCAGTAGCACCGACAACTTCTTCGACGAGCAGTACTTC
NA	NA	TRBV4-1	TRBJ2-5	CASSQGSEAERQETQYF	TGCGCCAGCAGCCAAGGTTCAGAGGCAGAGAGACAAGAGACCCAGTACTTC
NA	NA	TRBV5-1	TRBJ1-1	CASSLTFGGLAEAFF	TGCGCCAGCAGCTTGACTTTTGGGGGGTTGGCTGAAGCTTTCTTT
NA	TRBD1	TRBV28	TRBJ1-1	CASSLFGTGGEAFF	TGTGCCAGCAGTTTATTTGGGACAGGGGGAGAAGCTTTCTTT
NA	TRBD1	TRBV10-3	TRBJ1-2	CAISEQSGTGYTYGYTF	TGTGCCATCAGTGAGCAAAGTGGGACAGGGTATACCTATGGCTACACCTTC
NA	TRBD1	TRBV19	TRBJ1-2	CASLSGQGGGYTF	TGTGCCAGTCTTTCAGGACAGGGTGGTGGCTACACCTTC
NA	NA	TRBV19	TRBJ2-1	CASRSRRGEQFF	TGTGCCAGTAGGTCAAGAAGAGGTGAGCAGTTCTTC
NA	TRBD1	TRBV19	TRBJ1-5	CASRRTGYNQPQHF	TGTGCCAGTAGACGGACAGGGTACAATCAGCCCCAGCATTTT
NA	TRBD2	TRBV4-2	TRBJ2-7	CASSQPGTSASYEQYF	TGTGCCAGCAGCCAGCCCGGGACTAGCGCCTCCTACGAGCAGTACTTC
NA	NA	TRBV14	TRBJ2-7	CASSQDYRIGLEQYF	TGTGCCAGCAGCCAAGATTACAGGATAGGCCTCGAGCAGTACTTC
NA	NA	TRBV5-1	TRBJ1-2	CASRNGQSYLFF	TGCGCCAGCAGAAACGGACAGTCCTATTTATTCTTC
NA	NA	TRBV7-2	TRBJ1-1	CASSLGAVEAFF	TGTGCCAGCAGCTTAGGGGCAGTCGAAGCTTTCTTT
NA	NA	TRBV7-3	TRBJ2-3	CASSFAGTSTDTQYF	TGTGCCAGCAGCTTCGCCGGGACTAGCACAGATACGCAGTATTTT
NA	NA	TRBV6-1	TRBJ1-1	CASSEPGGVATEAFF	TGTGCCAGCAGTGAGCCGGGGGGGGTGGCCACTGAAGCTTTCTTT
once	NA	TRBV7-2	TRBJ2-3	CASSLETGVRTDTQYF	TGTGCCAGCAGCTTAGAGACGGGGGTGCGCACAGATACGCAGTATTTT
NA	NA	TRBV7-2	TRBJ2-1	CASSLVWGPSYNEQFF	TGTGCCAGCAGCTTAGTCTGGGGCCCCTCCTACAATGAGCAGTTCTTC
NA	TRBD2	TRBV5-1	TRBJ2-5	CASSLGSGGETQYF	TGCGCCAGCAGCTTGGGGAGCGGGGGAGAGACCCAGTACTTC
NA	NA	TRBV7-6	TRBJ1-5	CASSFSAGFISNQPQHF	TGTGCCAGCAGCTTTTCCGCGGGGTTCATAAGCAATCAGCCCCAGCATTTT
once	NA	TRBV5-6	TRBJ2-1	CASSLGVGTPYNEQFF	TGTGCCAGCAGCTTGGGCGTCGGGACACCATACAATGAGCAGTTCTTC
NA	NA	TRBV18	TRBJ1-1	CASSLSLVNTEAFF	TGTGCCAGCTCACTGTCCTTAGTGAACACTGAAGCTTTCTTT
NA	NA	TRBV27	TRBJ1-1	CASSSLDRNTEAFF	TGTGCCAGCAGTTCTTTGGACAGGAACACTGAAGCTTTCTTT
NA	TRBD2	TRBV11-3	TRBJ2-7	CASSDRWEGEQYF	TGTGCCAGCAGCGATAGATGGGAGGGCGAGCAGTACTTC
NA	NA	TRBV6-1	TRBJ1-2	CASSLGSDYGYTF	TGTGCCAGCAGCCTCGGGAGCGACTATGGCTACACCTTC
NA	NA	TRBV7-2	TRBJ1-1	CASSHSGVNTEAFF	TGTGCCAGCAGCCATTCGGGAGTTAACACTGAAGCTTTCTTT
NA	NA	TRBV21-1	TRBJ2-7	CASSTHGGAYEQYF	TGTGCCAGCAGCACCCACGGAGGGGCGTACGAGCAGTACTTC
NA	NA	TRBV5-1	TRBJ2-7	CASSITPTGHYEQYF	TGCGCCAGCAGCATTACCCCGACAGGCCACTACGAGCAGTACTTC
few	NA	TRBV7-2	TRBJ2-3	CASSASPRSGTDTQYF	TGTGCCAGCAGCGCTTCCCCTAGAAGTGGCACAGATACGCAGTATTTT
few	TRBD2	TRBV9	TRBJ2-7	CASSVASGGVYEQYF	TGTGCCAGCAGCGTAGCTAGCGGAGGTGTCTACGAGCAGTACTTC
few	TRBD1	TRBV5-1	TRBJ1-6	CASSLALTGGNSPLHF	TGCGCCAGCAGCTTGGCTCTGACAGGGGGCAATTCACCCCTCCACTTT
NA	TRBD1	TRBV5-1	TRBJ2-7	CASNPGQGYEQYF	TGCGCCAGCAATCCGGGACAGGGCTACGAGCAGTACTTC
few	NA	TRBV7-8	TRBJ1-2	CASSLGPANYGYTF	TGTGCCAGCAGCTTAGGCCCGGCTAACTATGGCTACACCTTC
few	NA	TRBV13	TRBJ2-1	CASSLAGDFYNEQFF	TGTGCCAGCAGCTTAGCGGGGGACTTTTACAATGAGCAGTTCTTC
few	NA	TRBV5-1	TRBJ2-2	CASSPGTNNGELFF	TGCGCCAGCAGCCCCGGGACAAACAACGGGGAGCTGTTTTTT
NA	NA	TRBV27	TRBJ1-5	CASSLYPPGQGSNQPQHF	TGTGCCAGCAGTTTATATCCCCCTGGGCAGGGCAGCAATCAGCCCCAGCATTTT
once	NA	TRBV14	TRBJ1-2	CASSQDQYDGYTF	TGTGCCAGCAGCCAAGACCAGTACGATGGCTACACCTTC
NA	NA	TRBV29-1	TRBJ1-1	CSVDKNTEAFF	TGCAGCGTTGACAAGAACACTGAAGCTTTCTTT
once	TRBD2	TRBV28	TRBJ2-3	CASSSQLAGTSTDTQYF	TGTGCCAGCAGTTCCCAACTAGCGGGGACTAGCACAGATACGCAGTATTTT
NA	TRBD1	TRBV5-8	TRBJ1-3	CASRHTGAGGNTIYF	TGTGCCAGCAGGCATACAGGGGCGGGTGGAAACACCATATATTTT
NA	NA	TRBV30	TRBJ1-3	CAWSVTGSGNTIYF	TGTGCCTGGAGTGTTACGGGCTCTGGAAACACCATATATTTT
few	TRBD1	TRBV2	TRBJ1-5	CASRGTGTNNQPQHF	TGTGCCAGCAGGGGGACAGGGACTAACAATCAGCCCCAGCATTTT
NA	TRBD1	TRBV11-1	TRBJ1-1	CASSKGGSGVFTEAFF	TGTGCCAGCAGCAAAGGGGGCAGTGGAGTGTTCACTGAAGCTTTCTTT
NA	NA	TRBV4-2	TRBJ1-2	CASSQDQSPTFNYGYTF	TGTGCCAGCAGCCAAGATCAAAGCCCTACCTTTAACTATGGCTACACCTTC
NA	TRBD1	TRBV30	TRBJ1-2	CAWSMTGGGYTF	TGTGCCTGGAGTATGACAGGGGGTGGCTACACCTTC
NA	NA	TRBV9	TRBJ1-1	CASSVWGGTEAFF	TGTGCCAGCAGCGTATGGGGGGGCACTGAAGCTTTCTTT
NA	NA	TRBV11-2	TRBJ1-4	CASSSLQGSNEKLFF	TGTGCCAGCAGCTCGCTTCAGGGTAGTAATGAAAAACTGTTTTTT
NA	NA	TRBV5-1	TRBJ2-3	CASSLIPGVLRDTQYF	TGCGCCAGCAGCTTGATCCCCGGGGTTCTCAGAGATACGCAGTATTTT
NA	NA	TRBV19	TRBJ1-3	CASSTRVGPSGNTIYF	TGTGCCAGTAGTACCAGGGTCGGCCCGTCTGGAAACACCATATATTTT